The 28 T cell receptor beta chains below come from one sample, sequenced in a study of post-analysis software for immune sequencing data. The study's findings and limits: Controls had lower frequencies than patients of a few TRBV segments, which included TRBV5-6, TRBV5-1 and TRBV20-1.

Unique molecular identifiers tagged the TCR beta cDNA libraries. TCRdb fed the PCR reads into MiXCR, producing one record per CDR3 protein. The top ten hold roughly an eighth of the sample, which has about 400,000 distinct CDR3 sequences, around a third seen once. No antigen has been identified for these receptors. Input material: blood. The origin of the receptors is a girl aged 5-17 years with multiple sclerosis.

V usage is TRBV3-1 and J usage is TRBJ2-5, with TRBD2 identical over 7 bases. The CDR3 spans 12 residues. The V gene end was trimmed by 9 bases and the J gene end by 3 bases; junction bases not matched to a gene: 4. Germline V gene sequence: CDR1 LGHDT, CDR2 YNNKEL (reference sequence). DNA for the CDR3: TGTGCCAGTGGACGGGAGGAAGAGACCCAGTACTTC. Encoded protein: CASGREEETQYF.

This clonotype was seen ten or more times. V usage is TRBV5-1 and J usage is TRBJ2-7; D might be TRBD1 (5 bases). This CDR3 is 13 amino acids long. Germline assignment: CDR1 SGHRS and CDR2 YFSETQ. The V and J ends lost 1 base and 2 bases respectively, with 7 bases between them. In DNA form, the CDR3 reads TGCGCCAGCAGCTTGCAGGGAACCTACGAGCAGTACTTC. Protein sequence: CASSLQGTYEQYF.

This clonotype was seen only a few times. The rearrangement links TRBV12-5 to TRBJ2-7; 8 positions agree with TRBD1. CDR1 is LGHNT and CDR2 is FRNRAP in the germline V gene. The junction had 9 bases not matched to a gene; V was cut back by 2 bases and J by 3 bases. This CDR3 is built from 16 residues. The DNA for the CDR3 is TGTGCTAGTGGTTTGCCAATCCGGGACAGGAACTACGAGCAGTACTTC. This translates into CASGLPIRDRNYEQYF.

The gene calls are TRBV7-2 and TRBJ1-5; TRBD1 agrees at 7 bases. Germline V gene data show CDR1 as SGHTA and CDR2 as FQGNSA. The CDR3 extends over 16 amino acids. Trimming cost V 3 bases and J 6 bases; bases outside gene matches: 11. Here the CDR3 DNA reads TGTGCCAGCAGCTTGTTCTCCTTGACAGGGTCTCAGCCCCAGCATTTT. This gives the protein CASSLFSLTGSQPQHF. The full variable domain, with the rest looked up from reference TRBV7-2 and TRBJ1-5, is GAGVSQSPSNKVTEKGKDVELRCDPISGHTALYWYRQSLGQGLEFLIYFQGNSAPDKSGLPSDRFSAERTGGSVSTLTIQRTQQEDSAVYLCASSLFSLTGSQPQHFGDGTRLSIL.

The V call is TRBV7-9, the J call TRBJ2-5; 7 nucleotides match TRBD2. The DNA end lines up better with TRBJ2-7; the J call may be wrong. Germline CDR1 SEHNR, CDR2 FQNEAQ (reference sequence). The CDR3 runs to 18 residues. Here the CDR3 reads CASSLAGGTDLTPYEQYF. In DNA form, the CDR3 reads TGTGCCAGCAGCTTAGCGGGGGGGACGGACTTAACCCCCTACGAGCAGTACTTC.

This chain links TRBV7-6 with TRBJ2-1, with TRBD2 matching 13 bases. V was clipped by 6 bases and J by 4 bases; unmatched bases: 6. Germline V gene sequence: CDR1 SGHVS, CDR2 FNYEAQ. The CDR3 extends over 16 amino acids. The DNA of the CDR3 is TGTGCCAGCAGACCCGGGACTAGCGGGGCTTACAATGAGCAGTTCTTC. Protein: CASRPGTSGAYNEQFF.

In this sample, this clonotype turned up a few times. The chain couples TRBV5-1 to TRBJ2-7; unclear D gene. Germline CDR1 and CDR2: SGHRS and YFSETQ. The CDR3 extends over 14 amino acids. V was pared by 0 bases and J by 7 bases, with 14 bases between. The CDR3 is CASSLEGNLGEQYF. In DNA form, the CDR3 reads TGCGCCAGCAGCTTGGAAGGTAATCTGGGGGAGCAGTACTTC.

As regards this clonotype: A clone one base away is much larger, so this may be a read error. V usage is TRBV5-1 and J usage is TRBJ2-5; D is perhaps TRBD1 (6 bases). The germline V gene encodes CDR1 SGHRS and CDR2 YFSETQ. CDR3 length: 14 residues. This CDR3 reads CASSPATGQEAQYF. The CDR3 nucleotides are TGCGCCAGCAGCCCCGCAACAGGGCAAGAGGCCCAGTACTTC.

This clonotype was found a few times. The chain joins TRBV5-1 to TRBJ1-1; possible D gene TRBD1, 6 bases. V was pared by 4 bases and J by 1 base, with 11 bases between. The CDR3 sequence is 14 residues long. Germline CDR1 SGHRS, CDR2 YFSETQ. As DNA, the CDR3 is TGCGCCAGCAGCGCCTCGGGACAGAACACTGAAGCTTTCTTT. Encoded protein: CASSASGQNTEAFF.

On this clonotype: At one end, the junction sequence differs from germline, possibly due to a read error. J is TRBJ2-5 and V is TRBV4-1; 10 nucleotides line up with TRBD1. The CDR3 sequence is 14 residues long. The germline V gene encodes CDR1 MGHRA and CDR2 YSYEKL. The CDR3 bases are TGCGCCAGCAGGGGGACAGGGGTTGTCGAGACCCGGTACTTC. This gives the protein CASRGTGVVETRYF.

This chain joins TRBV12-3 or TRBV12-4 and TRBJ2-1; TRBD1 agrees at 7 bases. With 7 bases clipped from V and 0 bases from J, the junction kept 6 bases outside the gene matches. The CDR3 sequence is 15 residues long. The CDR3 DNA follows: TGTGCCAGCACTTGGGGACAGAGCTCCTACAATGAGCAGTTCTTC. It yields the protein CASTWGQSSYNEQFF.

The chain has TRBV4-3 and TRBJ2-2; the match to TRBD2 covers 8 bases. The CDR3 runs to 17 residues. Unmatched junction bases numbered 14, after V lost 4 bases and J lost 7 bases. CDR1 and CDR2 (germline): LGHNA, YSLEER. The CDR3 region has the DNA TGCGCCAGCAGCCCTCGACGGCGGGGGGATCCCGGCGGGGAGCTGTTTTTT. As protein: CASSPRRRGDPGGELFF.

The chain is built from TRBV10-3 and TRBJ2-3, with 10 bases aligning to TRBD2. The V gene's germline CDR1 is ENHRY and CDR2 SYGVKD. Trimming removed 11 bases from V and 6 bases from J; junction bases left unmatched: 11. This CDR3 spans 14 amino acids. DNA for the CDR3: TGTGCCGCAGAAGCGGGGGGGCTCGAGGATACGCAGTATTTT. Translating gives CAAEAGGLEDTQYF.

This clonotype was seen ten or more times. The V gene is TRBV6-5, the J gene TRBJ2-5; 9 bases match TRBD1. Germline loops: CDR1 MNHEY, CDR2 SVGAGI. V was pared by 6 bases and J by 5 bases, with 10 bases of the junction left unmatched. This CDR3 comprises 15 residues. CDR3 nucleotides: TGTGCCAGCAGCTTACAGGGGGCAACGCGGGAGACCCAGTACTTC. It is translated as CASSLQGATRETQYF.

This clonotype occurred a few times. The junction shows a germline mismatch at one end, possibly a read error. This chain joins TRBV7-6 and TRBJ2-7; D uncertain. The CDR3 has 13 amino acids. Germline V lookup: CDR1 SGHVS, CDR2 FNYEAQ. CDR3 bases: TGTGCCAGCACCTTAGATGAAGTCTACGAGCAGTACTTC. It translates to CASTLDEVYEQYF.

The V gene is TRBV6-6, the J gene TRBJ1-1; TRBD1 is a possible D gene (5 bases). Trimming cost V 5 bases and J 1 base, with 14 bases left between them. This CDR3 is built from 15 residues. In germline, CDR1 is MNHNY, CDR2 SVGAGI (reference sequence). For the CDR3, the DNA is TGTGCCAGCAGTGGCGGGACCCAAAGGAACACTGAAGCTTTCTTT. It specifies CASSGGTQRNTEAFF.

This clonotype was observed a handful of times. The chain joins TRBV25-1 to TRBJ2-5; 9 bases line up with TRBD1. CDR3 length equals 17 residues. Germline lookup yields CDR1 MGHDK and CDR2 SYGVNS. The trim removed 0 bases at V and 2 bases at J, leaving 7 bases unmatched. In nucleotides, the CDR3 is TGTGCCAGCAGTGAATATTTGTGGACAGGGGAGCAAGAGACCCAGTACTTC. Translated: CASSEYLWTGEQETQYF. The full variable domain, with the rest looked up from reference TRBV25-1 and TRBJ2-5, is EADIYQTPRYLVIGTGKKITLECSQTMGHDKMYWYQQDPGMELHLIHYSYGVNSTEKGDLSSESTVSRIRTEHFPLTLESARPSHTSQYLCASSEYLWTGEQETQYFGPGTRLLVL.

This sequence joins TRBV9 and TRBJ2-3; TRBD2 aligns across 11 bases. The CDR3 has 15 residues. CDR1 is SGDLS, CDR2 YYNGEE, per germline. V gave up 7 bases and J gave up 0 bases; unmatched junction bases: 4. CDR3 sequence (DNA): TGTGCCAGCGCTAGCGGGGGGCCCAGCACAGATACGCAGTATTTT. Translating gives CASASGGPSTDTQYF.

This chain connects TRBV29-1 to TRBJ1-1; 7 bases map to TRBD1. Unmatched junction bases numbered 2, after V lost 6 bases and J lost 1 base. Per the germline V gene, CDR1 is SQVTM and CDR2 is ANQGSEA. The CDR3 length is 12 residues. CDR3 region: CSVHRGNTEAFF. The CDR3 DNA reads TGCAGCGTCCACAGGGGGAACACTGAAGCTTTCTTT.

V is TRBV7-8 and J is TRBJ2-1; TRBD2 matches 12 bases. This CDR3 is built from 16 residues. Losses at the gene ends were 3 bases for V and 3 bases for J; bases not matched to a gene: 3. Germline CDR1 is SGHVS and CDR2 is FQNEAQ. The CDR3 sequence is CASSFTSGGFYNEQFF. In DNA form, the CDR3 reads TGTGCCAGCAGCTTTACTAGCGGGGGGTTCTACAATGAGCAGTTCTTC. The entire variable domain, with the rest obtained from reference TRBV7-8 and TRBJ2-1, is as follows: GAGVSQSPRYKVAKRGQDVALRCDPISGHVSLFWYQQALGQGPEFLTYFQNEAQLDKSGLPSDRFFAERPEGSVSTLKIQRTQQEDSAVYLCASSFTSGGFYNEQFFGPGTRLTVL.

In this sample, this clonotype turned up many times. The V call is TRBV4-2, the J call TRBJ2-1; TRBD2 is a possible D gene (5 bases). Germline assignment: CDR1 LGHNA and CDR2 YNFKEQ. The CDR3 extends over 17 amino acids. Trimming took 1 base from V and 3 from J, leaving 16 bases between them. In DNA form, the CDR3 reads TGTGCCAGCAGCCAAGCCCATGGACTGTCTGGCTACAATGAGCAGTTCTTC. This codes for CASSQAHGLSGYNEQFF.

This rearrangement joins TRBV7-9 to TRBJ2-5; tentative D call: TRBD2 (6 bases). V lost 3 bases, J lost 4 bases, and 12 bases lay in between. The CDR3 is 14 residues long. Germline V gives CDR1 SEHNR, CDR2 FQNEAQ (reference sequence). This CDR3 reads CASSFGGLAETQYF. CDR3 in DNA: TGTGCCAGCAGCTTCGGAGGGCTAGCAGAGACCCAGTACTTC.

The chain links TRBV28 to TRBJ2-1; D possibly corresponds to TRBD1 (6 bases). The CDR3 runs 14 residues. V lost 6 bases and J 10 bases, leaving 19 bases between the germline ends. Germline V gene data show CDR1 as MDHEN and CDR2 as SYDVKM. The chain's CDR3 is CASSLTFPTGEQFF. The CDR3 DNA follows: TGTGCCAGCAGCCTTACCTTCCCAACAGGGGAGCAGTTCTTC. The variable domain in full, with the rest retrieved from reference TRBV28 and TRBJ2-1, is DVKVTQSSRYLVKRTGEKVFLECVQDMDHENMFWYRQDPGLGLRLIYFSYDVKMKEKGDIPEGYSVSREKKERFSLILESASTNQTSMYLCASSLTFPTGEQFFGPGTRLTVL.

The sample holds one count of this clonotype. A read error is likely, as this CDR3 ends without the conserved phenylalanine or tryptophan. The J gene is TRBJ2-5, the V gene TRBV5-1, with D unresolved. Per germline, CDR1 SGHRS and CDR2 YFSETQ. The V end lost 7 bases, the J end lost 2 bases, and 3 bases lay between the germline ends. CDR3 length: 10 residues. This CDR3 reads CASGQETQYV. Here the CDR3 DNA reads TGCGCCAGCGGACAAGAGACCCAGTACGTC.

This clonotype was recorded a few times. This chain connects TRBV7-9 to TRBJ2-5, with D hard to call. Near its end, the DNA agrees better with TRBJ2-7, so the J call may be wrong. Germline loops: CDR1 SEHNR, CDR2 FQNEAQ (reference sequence). The CDR3 runs to 13 residues. CDR3 coding DNA: TGTGCCAGCAGCCTAGTCCACCACAACGAGCAGTACTTC. Protein product: CASSLVHHNEQYF.

This chain joins TRBV12-3 or TRBV12-4 and TRBJ2-3; D is perhaps TRBD1 or TRBD2 (5 bases each). V lost 6 bases to trimming and J lost 8 bases, with 27 bases between them. CDR3 length: 17 amino acids. The CDR3 nucleotides are TGTGCCAGCAGCTTTTCCCTTGGGGGACCAGTCAAGGTTACGCAGTATTTT. Amino acid sequence: CASSFSLGGPVKVTQYF.

The rearrangement links TRBV20-1 to TRBJ2-5; 10 positions agree with TRBD2. This CDR3 has 15 amino acids. With 1 base clipped from V and 11 bases from J, the junction kept 13 bases outside the gene matches. Looked up from germline, CDR1 is DFQATT and CDR2 is SNEGSKA (reference sequence). CDR3 amino acids: CSARALAGAWGEQYF. The CDR3 DNA sequence: TGCAGTGCTAGAGCTCTAGCGGGGGCCTGGGGTGAGCAGTACTTC.

Remarks on this clonotype: Germline and junction disagree at one end, which may indicate a read error. The V call is TRBV5-5, the J call TRBJ2-1; D possibly corresponds to TRBD2 (5 bases). CDR3 length: 15 amino acids. CDR1 is SGHKS, CDR2 YYEKEE, per germline (reference sequence). The DNA of the CDR3 is TGTGCCAGCAGCTTGGCGGGGAGCTCCTACAATGCGCAGTTCTTC. Protein: CASSLAGSSYNAQFF.